These 21 T cell receptor beta chains were all obtained from the same sample, sequenced in a study of beta chain features in type 1 diabetes. Every bit of the isolated RNA underwent reverse transcription, so sequencing read expressed TCRB transcripts. Produced via immunoSEQ multiplex PCR; TCRdb's table is partial and in-frame only. The sample has about 150,000 clones, 11% seen once. The specimen sequenced was central memory CD4+ T cells from blood. The source of these receptors is a young man in good health.

This clone was seen a few times. The chain links TRBV7-2 to TRBJ1-2; 11 nucleotides match TRBD1. Germline V gene lookup returns CDR1 SGHTA and CDR2 FQGNSA. CDR3 size: 13 residues. The CDR3 sequence is CVMGQGVNYGYTF. In DNA form, the CDR3 reads TGTGTCATGGGACAGGGGGTTAACTATGGCTACACCTTC.

There are many counts of this clone. V gene TRBV9 combines with J gene TRBJ1-2, with D perhaps matching TRBD1 (5 bases). Per germline, CDR1 SGDLS and CDR2 YYNGEE. The CDR3 is 14 residues long. Deletions cut 3 bases from V and 3 bases from J, with 12 bases between. This CDR3 is CASSANTGYYGYTF. The CDR3, as DNA: TGTGCCAGCAGCGCTAACACAGGCTACTATGGCTACACCTTC.

This rearrangement joins TRBV19 to TRBJ1-2; D gene uncertain. The CDR3 has 13 residues. Trimming took off 4 bases at V and 4 bases at J, with 10 bases between the two ends. Per germline, CDR1 LNHDA and CDR2 SQIVND (reference sequence). The CDR3 loop reads CASSKGNSYGYTF. The DNA of the CDR3 is TGTGCCAGTAGTAAAGGGAATTCCTATGGCTACACCTTC.

The sample holds a few counts of this clone. The gene calls are TRBV18 and TRBJ2-1; 9 bases match TRBD2. Looked up from germline, CDR1 is KGHSH and CDR2 is LQKENI. V shed 6 bases and J 3 bases; nucleotides not matched to a gene: 12. CDR3 length: 17 amino acids. CDR3 nucleotides: TGTGCCAGCTCTCCCACCGGGGCGGGAGGGAACTACAATGAGCAGTTCTTC. Encoded protein: CASSPTGAGGNYNEQFF.

The chain combines TRBV14 with TRBJ2-4, with D perhaps assigned TRBD1 or TRBD2 (5 bases each). CDR1 SGHDN and CDR2 FVKESK come from the germline V gene. The CDR3 loop spans 13 amino acids. V was cut by 3 bases and J by 5 bases, with 8 bases left in between. In DNA form, the CDR3 reads TGTGCCAGCAGCCAGGGGGTGGAAAACATTCAGTACTTC. Translation: CASSQGVENIQYF.

Only a few counts were recorded for this clone. The V and J genes are TRBV28 and TRBJ2-7; TRBD1 agrees at 7 bases. Germline CDR1 is MDHEN and CDR2 is SYDVKM. The CDR3 extends over 15 amino acids. After removal of 7 bases from V and 3 bases from J, the junction contained 12 bases not matched to a gene. The CDR3 protein is CASTSSGGEDYEQYF. Written as DNA, the CDR3 is TGTGCCAGCACCTCGTCAGGGGGTGAAGACTACGAGCAGTACTTC.

The chain joins TRBV6-4 to TRBJ1-5, with no clear D. The ends were cut back, 6 bases at V and 9 bases at J, with 9 bases in the middle. The germline CDR1 and CDR2 sequences are MRHNA and SNTAGT. The CDR3 consists of 11 residues. The CDR3 DNA follows: TGTGCCAGCAGCGCCGGGAGGCCCCAGCATTTT. Translated: CASSAGRPQHF.

This clone has more than one count but fewer than ten. The genes are TRBV9 and TRBJ2-1; no reliable D call. This CDR3 is built from 13 residues. Looked up from germline, CDR1 is SGDLS and CDR2 is YYNGEE. V dropped 0 bases and J dropped 5 bases, with 6 bases sitting between them. The CDR3 region has the DNA TGTGCCAGCAGCGTAGGCAGGAACAATGAGCAGTTCTTC. Encoded protein: CASSVGRNNEQFF.

This clone was detected a few times. V usage is TRBV29-1 and J usage is TRBJ1-2; unclear D gene. The germline V gene has CDR1 SQVTM and CDR2 ANQGSEA. The CDR3 sequence is 12 residues long. V dropped 1 base and J dropped 8 bases, with 11 bases sitting between them. CDR3 region: CSVEVGSGGYTF. CDR3 DNA: TGCAGCGTTGAAGTAGGGAGCGGCGGCTACACCTTC.

The table lists this clone with a few counts. This probably arose from a read error, given a far larger clone one base away. The chain couples TRBV10-3 to TRBJ2-1; maybe TRBD2 (5 bases). CDR1 and CDR2 from the germline V gene are ENHRY and SYGVKD. V was pared by 5 bases and J by 2 bases, with 10 bases between. CDR3 length equals 14 residues. This CDR3 reads CAISRGVAYNEQFF. The DNA for the CDR3 is TGTGCCATCAGTCGGGGAGTGGCCTACAATGAGCAGTTCTTC.

At least ten counts were recorded for this clone. The genes are TRBV10-3 and TRBJ2-3; TRBD2 might be the D (5 bases). The CDR3 loop spans 16 amino acids. The germline V gene has CDR1 ENHRY and CDR2 SYGVKD. Trimming stripped 3 bases from V and 1 base from J, with 14 bases between. The CDR3 DNA reads as TGTGCCATCAGTGAAAGGATTACCGGGGGCACAGATACGCAGTATTTT. This gives the protein CAISERITGGTDTQYF.

The rearrangement uses TRBV6-6 and TRBJ2-5, with a weak D call TRBD1 (6 bases). Germline assignment: CDR1 MNHNY and CDR2 SVGAGI (reference sequence). V lost 4 bases, J lost 3 bases, and 12 bases lay in between. The CDR3 covers 14 residues. For the CDR3, the DNA is TGTGCCAGCAGTTTCTCTAACAGGGAAGAGACCCAGTACTTC. Translating gives CASSFSNREETQYF.

The chain employs TRBV28 and TRBJ1-2, with 8 bases matching TRBD1. Germline lookup yields CDR1 MDHEN and CDR2 SYDVKM. Trimming at V came to 7 bases and at J to 7 bases, leaving 14 bases not matched to a gene. This CDR3 region has 15 residues. The CDR3 DNA is TGTGCCAGCACCCCAGGGGGTCAGGGGGCGCTTGGCTACACCTTC. Translating it yields CASTPGGQGALGYTF.

The sample holds a few counts of this clone. This rearrangement joins TRBV2 to TRBJ1-5, with D tentatively TRBD1 (5 bases). Germline-derived CDR1 and CDR2 are SNHLY and FYNNEI. The CDR3 sequence is 15 residues long. V was trimmed by 4 bases and J by 0 bases, leaving 10 bases between them. CDR3 region: CASSGGGYSNQPQHF. The CDR3 coding sequence is TGTGCCAGCAGTGGGGGCGGTTATAGCAATCAGCCCCAGCATTTT.

The chain is built from TRBV7-8 and TRBJ1-5; weak D call: TRBD1 (5 bases). Trimming cost V 5 bases and J 2 bases, with 13 bases left between them. CDR1 SGHVS and CDR2 FQNEAQ come from the germline V gene. This CDR3 spans 15 amino acids. The CDR3 loop reads CASSPRDGGNQPQHF. The CDR3 DNA reads as TGTGCCAGCAGCCCCAGGGACGGGGGCAATCAGCCCCAGCATTTT.

The chain uses TRBV9 and TRBJ1-2; D not resolved. CDR1 SGDLS and CDR2 YYNGEE come from the germline V gene. CDR3 length equals 12 residues. The V end lost 2 bases, the J end lost 5 bases, and 7 bases lay between the germline ends. CDR3 sequence reads: CASSVDAYGYTF. The CDR3 DNA follows: TGTGCCAGCAGCGTGGACGCATATGGCTACACCTTC.

The table lists this clone with a few counts. The genes are TRBV7-6 and TRBJ2-1; D is perhaps TRBD2 (6 bases). The CDR3 is made up of 15 amino acids. Trimming cost V 2 bases and J 5 bases, with 13 bases left between them. Germline CDR1 reads SGHVS; CDR2 reads FNYEAQ. The CDR3, as DNA: TGTGCCAGCAGCTTACTAGCGACAACGGACAATGAGCAGTTCTTC. It translates to CASSLLATTDNEQFF.

The V call is TRBV29-1, the J call TRBJ2-7; 8 nucleotides match TRBD1. Germline CDR1 reads SQVTM; CDR2 reads ANQGSEA. There are 12 residues in the CDR3. The ends lost 6 bases at V and 11 bases at J; junction bases unmatched: 12. CDR3 in amino acids: CSVATGELRKYF. The CDR3, as DNA: TGCAGCGTAGCGACAGGGGAGTTAAGGAAGTACTTC.

This clone has only a few counts. V is TRBV4-2 and J is TRBJ2-4; 7 nucleotides agree with TRBD1. The V gene's germline CDR1 is LGHNA and CDR2 YNFKEQ. Unmatched junction bases numbered 9, after V lost 0 bases and J lost 10 bases. CDR3 length: 15 amino acids. The CDR3 reads CASSQDLGQGEIQYF. CDR3 DNA sequence: TGTGCCAGCAGCCAAGATTTAGGGCAGGGGGAGATTCAGTACTTC.

V and J are TRBV28 and TRBJ1-1; D is unresolved. CDR1 is MDHEN, CDR2 SYDVKM, per germline. Deletions cut 5 bases from V and 1 base from J, with 11 bases between. The CDR3 consists of 14 residues. The CDR3 coding sequence is TGTGCCAGCAGTGGATTCGACGGGAACACTGAAGCTTTCTTT. Its translation: CASSGFDGNTEAFF.

The gene calls are TRBV7-2 and TRBJ1-1, with D tentatively TRBD1 (5 bases). Trimming shortened V by 5 bases and J by 2 bases, and 15 bases separated the two germline ends. Germline loops: CDR1 SGHTA, CDR2 FQGNSA. CDR3 length equals 15 residues. CDR3 in DNA: TGTGCCAGCAGCCCTCGCGCAGGGATCAACACTGAAGCTTTCTTT. It encodes CASSPRAGINTEAFF.